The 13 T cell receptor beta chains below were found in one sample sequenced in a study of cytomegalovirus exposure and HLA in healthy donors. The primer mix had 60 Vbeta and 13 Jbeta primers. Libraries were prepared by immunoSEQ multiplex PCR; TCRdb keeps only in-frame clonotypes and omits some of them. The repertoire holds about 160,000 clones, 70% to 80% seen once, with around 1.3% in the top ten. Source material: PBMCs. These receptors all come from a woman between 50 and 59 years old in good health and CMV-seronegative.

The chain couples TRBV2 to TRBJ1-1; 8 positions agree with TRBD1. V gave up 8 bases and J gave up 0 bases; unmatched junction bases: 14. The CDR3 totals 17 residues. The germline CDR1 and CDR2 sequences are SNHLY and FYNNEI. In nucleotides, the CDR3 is TGTGCCAGCCTTCCGGACAGGGCGCGCCAGATGAACACTGAAGCTTTCTTT. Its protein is CASLPDRARQMNTEAFF.

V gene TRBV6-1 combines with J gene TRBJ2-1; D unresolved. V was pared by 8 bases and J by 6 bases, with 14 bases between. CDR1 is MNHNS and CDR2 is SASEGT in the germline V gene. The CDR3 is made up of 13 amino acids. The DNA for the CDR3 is TGTGCCAGCCAGTTGCGGCCACCCAATGAGCAGTTCTTC. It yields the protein CASQLRPPNEQFF.

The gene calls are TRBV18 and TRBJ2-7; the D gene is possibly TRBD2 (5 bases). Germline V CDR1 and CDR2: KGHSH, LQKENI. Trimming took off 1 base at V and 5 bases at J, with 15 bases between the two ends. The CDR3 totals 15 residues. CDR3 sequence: CASSPLGGSGNEQYF. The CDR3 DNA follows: TGTGCCAGCTCACCACTAGGAGGATCTGGCAACGAGCAGTACTTC.

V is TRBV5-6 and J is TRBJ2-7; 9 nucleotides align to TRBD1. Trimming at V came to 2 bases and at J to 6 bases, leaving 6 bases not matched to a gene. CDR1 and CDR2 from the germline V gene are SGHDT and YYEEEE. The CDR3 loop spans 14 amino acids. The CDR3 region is CASSLPGQGSEQYF. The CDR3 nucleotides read TGTGCCAGCAGCTTACCGGGACAGGGTAGCGAGCAGTACTTC.

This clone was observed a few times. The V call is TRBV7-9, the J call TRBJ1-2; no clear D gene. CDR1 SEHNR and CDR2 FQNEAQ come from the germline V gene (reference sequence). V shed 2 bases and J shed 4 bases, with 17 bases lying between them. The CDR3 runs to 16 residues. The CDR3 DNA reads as TGTGCCAGCAGCTTAATGAACCGGGAATGGAGCTATGGCTACACCTTC. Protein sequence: CASSLMNREWSYGYTF.

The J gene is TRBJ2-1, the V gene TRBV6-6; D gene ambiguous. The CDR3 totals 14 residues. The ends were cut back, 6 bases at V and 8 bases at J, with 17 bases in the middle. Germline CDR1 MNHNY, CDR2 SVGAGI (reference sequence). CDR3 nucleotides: TGTGCCAGCAGAATCACGGGTGGTATCGATGAGCAGTTCTTC. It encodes CASRITGGIDEQFF.

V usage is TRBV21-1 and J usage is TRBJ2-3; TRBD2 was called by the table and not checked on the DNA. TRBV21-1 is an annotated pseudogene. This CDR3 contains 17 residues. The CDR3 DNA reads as TGTGCCAGCAGCAAAGGGTGGGGAGGGCAGGGCACAGATACGCAGTATTTT. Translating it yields CASSKGWGGQGTDTQYF.

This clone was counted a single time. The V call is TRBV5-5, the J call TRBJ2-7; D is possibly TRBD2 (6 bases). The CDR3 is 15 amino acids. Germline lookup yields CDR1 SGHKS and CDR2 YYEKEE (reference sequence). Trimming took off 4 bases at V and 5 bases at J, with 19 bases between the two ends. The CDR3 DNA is TGTGCCAGCAGCACCACAGCGGGCCCGTGGGACGAGCAGTACTTC. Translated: CASSTTAGPWDEQYF.

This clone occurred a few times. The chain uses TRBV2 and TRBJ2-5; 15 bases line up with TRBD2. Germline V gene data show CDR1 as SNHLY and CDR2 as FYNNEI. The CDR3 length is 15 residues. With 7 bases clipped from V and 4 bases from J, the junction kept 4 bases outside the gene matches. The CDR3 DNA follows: TGTGCCAGCACCTTGGGACTAGCGGGGGGAGAGACCCAGTACTTC. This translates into CASTLGLAGGETQYF.

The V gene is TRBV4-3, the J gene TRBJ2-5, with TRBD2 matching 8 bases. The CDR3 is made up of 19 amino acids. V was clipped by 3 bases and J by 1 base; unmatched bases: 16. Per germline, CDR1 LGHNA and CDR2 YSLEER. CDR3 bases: TGCGCCAGCAGCCATTCTCCTGGGCAGCGGGGGAGGTTCCAAGAGACCCAGTACTTC. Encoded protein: CASSHSPGQRGRFQETQYF.

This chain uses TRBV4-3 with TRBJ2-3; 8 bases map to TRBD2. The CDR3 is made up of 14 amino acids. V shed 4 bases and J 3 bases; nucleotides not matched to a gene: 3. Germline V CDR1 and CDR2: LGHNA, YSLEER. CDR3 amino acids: CASSRERGTDTQYF. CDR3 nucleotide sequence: TGCGCCAGCAGCCGCGAGCGGGGGACAGATACGCAGTATTTT.

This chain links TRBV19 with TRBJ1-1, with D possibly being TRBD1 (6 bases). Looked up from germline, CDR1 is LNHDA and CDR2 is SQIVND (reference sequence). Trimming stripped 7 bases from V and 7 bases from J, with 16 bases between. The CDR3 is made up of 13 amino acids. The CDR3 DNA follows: TGTGCCAGTACCCCTTCAAGGGACATTGAAGCTTTCTTT. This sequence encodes CASTPSRDIEAFF.

In DNA form, the CDR3 reads TGCGCCAGCAGCTTGGATCCCACCTCGGGGACTGAAGCTTTCTTT. It translates to CASSLDPTSGTEAFF. The chain recombines TRBV5-1 with TRBJ1-1; no clear D. This CDR3 region has 15 residues. The ends were cut back, 0 bases at V and 5 bases at J, with 14 bases in the middle. CDR1 is SGHRS, CDR2 YFSETQ, per germline.